This TCR beta chain was captured in a study of blood T cells in healthy people across ages. The CDR3 contains 16 residues. V dropped 5 bases and J dropped 4 bases, with 21 bases sitting between them. A second PCR, run for 7 to 11 cycles, used a sample-barcoded 5' primer plus a J-beta primer mix. MiXCR, applied by TCRdb to the 5' RACE reads, yields one record per CDR3 protein. The table includes about 650,000 distinct CDR3 sequences, 52% detected once. The clonotype was recovered from a woman aged 80 or older in good health. The chain joins TRBV12-3 or TRBV12-4 to TRBJ2-7; D may be TRBD1 (6 bases). Input material: blood. Written as DNA, the CDR3 is TGTGCCAGCAGTCGCACTCAGGGGTTTCGGGCTTACGAGCAGTACTTC. Translated, it gives CASSRTQGFRAYEQYF.